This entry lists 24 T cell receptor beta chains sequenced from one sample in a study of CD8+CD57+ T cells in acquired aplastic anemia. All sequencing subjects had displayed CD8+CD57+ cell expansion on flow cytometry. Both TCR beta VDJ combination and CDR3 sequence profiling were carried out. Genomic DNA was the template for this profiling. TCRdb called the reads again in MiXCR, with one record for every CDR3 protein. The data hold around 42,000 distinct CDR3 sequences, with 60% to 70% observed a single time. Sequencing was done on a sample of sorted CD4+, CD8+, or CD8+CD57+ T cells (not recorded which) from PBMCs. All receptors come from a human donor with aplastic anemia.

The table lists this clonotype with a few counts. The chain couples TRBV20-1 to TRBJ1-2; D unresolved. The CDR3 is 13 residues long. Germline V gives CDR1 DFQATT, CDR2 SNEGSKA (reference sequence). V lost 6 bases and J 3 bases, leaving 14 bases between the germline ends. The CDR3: CSAPPAGHYGYTF. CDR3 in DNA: TGCAGTGCCCCTCCGGCAGGTCACTATGGCTACACCTTC.

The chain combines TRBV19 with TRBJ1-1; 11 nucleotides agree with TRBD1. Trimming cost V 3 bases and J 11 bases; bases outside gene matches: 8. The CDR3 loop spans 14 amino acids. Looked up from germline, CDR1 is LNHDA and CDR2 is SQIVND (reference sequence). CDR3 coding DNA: TGTGCCAGTAGTATCACCGGACAGGGGGCCGTTGCTTTCTTT. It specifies CASSITGQGAVAFF.

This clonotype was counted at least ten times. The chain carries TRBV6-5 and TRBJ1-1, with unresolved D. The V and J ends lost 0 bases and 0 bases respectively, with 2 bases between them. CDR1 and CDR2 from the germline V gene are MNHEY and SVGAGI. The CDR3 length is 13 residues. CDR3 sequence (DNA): TGTGCCAGCAGTTACTCTTTGAACACTGAAGCTTTCTTT. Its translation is CASSYSLNTEAFF.

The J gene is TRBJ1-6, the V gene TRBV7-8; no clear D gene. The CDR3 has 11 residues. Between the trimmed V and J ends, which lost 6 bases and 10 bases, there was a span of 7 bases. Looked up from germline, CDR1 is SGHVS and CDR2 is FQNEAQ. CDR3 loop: CASSDRSPLHF. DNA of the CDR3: TGTGCCAGCAGTGATAGATCACCCCTCCACTTT.

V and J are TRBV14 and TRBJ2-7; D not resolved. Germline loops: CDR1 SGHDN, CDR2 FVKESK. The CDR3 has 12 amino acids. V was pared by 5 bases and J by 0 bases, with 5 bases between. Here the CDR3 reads CASSRSSYEQYF. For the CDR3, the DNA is TGTGCCAGCAGCAGGAGCTCCTACGAGCAGTACTTC.

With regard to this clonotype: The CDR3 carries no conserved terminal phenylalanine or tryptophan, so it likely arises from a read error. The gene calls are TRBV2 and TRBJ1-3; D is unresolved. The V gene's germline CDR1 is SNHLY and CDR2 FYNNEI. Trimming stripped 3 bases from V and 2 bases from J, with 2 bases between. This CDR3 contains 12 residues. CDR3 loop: CASSDPGNTIYS. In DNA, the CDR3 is TGTGCCAGCAGTGACCCTGGAAACACCATATATTCT.

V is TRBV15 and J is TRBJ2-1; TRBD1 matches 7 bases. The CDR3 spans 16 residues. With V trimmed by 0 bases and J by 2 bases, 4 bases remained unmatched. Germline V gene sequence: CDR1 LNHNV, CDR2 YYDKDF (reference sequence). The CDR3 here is CATSRDLGTAYNEQFF. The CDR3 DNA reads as TGTGCCACCAGCAGAGATCTCGGGACAGCCTACAATGAGCAGTTCTTC.

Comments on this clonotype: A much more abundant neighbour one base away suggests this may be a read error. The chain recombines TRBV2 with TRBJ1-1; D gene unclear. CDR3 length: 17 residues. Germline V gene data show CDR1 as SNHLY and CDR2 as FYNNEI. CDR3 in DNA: TGTGCAGTAAGAGGTGGACTGAAAACAGTTATGAACGCTGAAGCTTTCTTT. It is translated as CAVRGGLKTVMNAEAFF.

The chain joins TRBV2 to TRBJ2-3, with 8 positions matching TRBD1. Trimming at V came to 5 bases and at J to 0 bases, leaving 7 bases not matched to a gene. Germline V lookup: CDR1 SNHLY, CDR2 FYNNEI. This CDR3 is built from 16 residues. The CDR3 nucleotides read TGTGCCAGCAGTCCCGGGACAGGCGCTAGCACAGATACGCAGTATTTT. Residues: CASSPGTGASTDTQYF.

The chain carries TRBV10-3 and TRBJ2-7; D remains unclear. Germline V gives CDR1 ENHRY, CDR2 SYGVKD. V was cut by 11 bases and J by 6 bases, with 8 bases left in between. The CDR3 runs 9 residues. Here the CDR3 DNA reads TGTGCCGGCCGAGGCGAGCAGTACTTC. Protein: CAGRGEQYF.

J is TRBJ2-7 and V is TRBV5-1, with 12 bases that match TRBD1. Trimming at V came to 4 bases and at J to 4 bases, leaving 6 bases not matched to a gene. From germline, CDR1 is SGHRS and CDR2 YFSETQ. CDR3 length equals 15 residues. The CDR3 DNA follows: TGCGCCAGCAGCGGAGGGGACAGGGGGCTTTACGAGCAGTACTTC. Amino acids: CASSGGDRGLYEQYF.

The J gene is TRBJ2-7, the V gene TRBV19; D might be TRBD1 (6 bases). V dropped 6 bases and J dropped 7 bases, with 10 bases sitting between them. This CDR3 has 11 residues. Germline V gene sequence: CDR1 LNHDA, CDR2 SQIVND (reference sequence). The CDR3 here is CASRGGREQYF. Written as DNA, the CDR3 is TGTGCCAGTAGAGGGGGAAGAGAGCAGTACTTC.

For the CDR3, the DNA is TGTGCCAGCAGCGTAGGACAGAACCCTGAAAAACTGTTTTTT. Its protein product is CASSVGQNPEKLFF. The chain recombines TRBV9 with TRBJ1-4; TRBD1 is a possible D gene (5 bases). V was pared by 0 bases and J by 7 bases, with 10 bases between. The CDR3 contains 14 residues. The germline V gene has CDR1 SGDLS and CDR2 YYNGEE.

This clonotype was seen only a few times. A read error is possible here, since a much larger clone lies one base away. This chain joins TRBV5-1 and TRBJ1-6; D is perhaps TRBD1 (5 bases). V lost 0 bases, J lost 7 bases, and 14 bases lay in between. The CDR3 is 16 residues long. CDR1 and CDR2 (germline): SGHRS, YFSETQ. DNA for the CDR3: TGCGCCAGCAGCTTGGATTTTCGGGGGACGAATTCACCCCTCCACTTT. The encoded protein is CASSLDFRGTNSPLHF.

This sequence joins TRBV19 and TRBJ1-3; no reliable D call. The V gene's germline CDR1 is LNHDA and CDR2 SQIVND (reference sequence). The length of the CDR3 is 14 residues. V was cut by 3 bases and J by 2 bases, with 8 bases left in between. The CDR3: CASSILGTGNTIYF. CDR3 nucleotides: TGTGCCAGTAGTATTTTGGGAACTGGAAACACCATATATTTT.

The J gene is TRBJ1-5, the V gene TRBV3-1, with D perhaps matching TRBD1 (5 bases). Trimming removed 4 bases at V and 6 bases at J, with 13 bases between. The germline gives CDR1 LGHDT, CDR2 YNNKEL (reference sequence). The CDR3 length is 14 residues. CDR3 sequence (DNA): TGTGCCAGCAGCCGAGCAGGGTCCATTCAGCCCCAGCATTTT. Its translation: CASSRAGSIQPQHF.

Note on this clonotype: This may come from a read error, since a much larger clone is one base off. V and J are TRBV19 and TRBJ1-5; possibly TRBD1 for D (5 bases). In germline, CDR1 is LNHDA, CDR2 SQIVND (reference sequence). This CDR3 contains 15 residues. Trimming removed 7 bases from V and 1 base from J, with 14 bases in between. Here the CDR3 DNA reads TGTGCCAGTACCCCCGGGGGGTTGAGCAATCAGCCCCAGCATTTT. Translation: CASTPGGLSNQPQHF.

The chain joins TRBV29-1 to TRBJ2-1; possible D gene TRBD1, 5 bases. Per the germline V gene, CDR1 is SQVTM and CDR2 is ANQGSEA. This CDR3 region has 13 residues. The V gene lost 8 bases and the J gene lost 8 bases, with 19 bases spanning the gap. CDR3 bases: TGCAGCCGGACACATGGGCAAGGGCATGAGCAGTTCTTC. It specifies CSRTHGQGHEQFF.

CDR3 sequence: CASSMGMGRTNYGYTF. CDR3 nucleotides: TGTGCCAGTAGTATGGGGATGGGCCGAACTAACTATGGCTACACCTTC. This chain joins TRBV19 and TRBJ1-2; D is unresolved. This CDR3 is 16 amino acids long. The germline CDR1 and CDR2 sequences are LNHDA and SQIVND (reference sequence). The V end was cut by 3 bases, the J end by 0 bases, with 14 bases between.

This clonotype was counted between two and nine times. The CDR3 protein is CASSESTGLDEQYF. CDR3 coding DNA: TGCGCCAGCAGTGAGTCGACAGGGCTGGACGAGCAGTACTTC. The chain carries TRBV10-2 and TRBJ2-7; 7 bases agree with TRBD1. The trim removed 0 bases at V and 5 bases at J, leaving 4 bases unmatched. Germline V gene sequence: CDR1 WSHSY, CDR2 SAAADI. The CDR3 spans 14 residues.

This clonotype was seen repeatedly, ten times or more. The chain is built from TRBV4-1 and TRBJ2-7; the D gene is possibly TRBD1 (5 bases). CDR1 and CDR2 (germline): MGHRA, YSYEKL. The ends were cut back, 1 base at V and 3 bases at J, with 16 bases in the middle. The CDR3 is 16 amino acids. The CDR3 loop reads CASSQGLWQGNYEQYF. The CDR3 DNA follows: TGCGCCAGCAGCCAAGGTCTATGGCAGGGTAACTACGAGCAGTACTTC.

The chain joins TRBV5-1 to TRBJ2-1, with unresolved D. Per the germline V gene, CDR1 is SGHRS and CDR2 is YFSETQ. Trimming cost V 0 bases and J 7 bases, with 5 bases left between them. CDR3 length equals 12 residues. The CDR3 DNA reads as TGCGCCAGCAGCTTGGGTCATAATGAGCAGTTCTTC. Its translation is CASSLGHNEQFF. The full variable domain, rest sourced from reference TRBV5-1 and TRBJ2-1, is KAGVTQTPRYLIKTRGQQVTLSCSPISGHRSVSWYQQTPGQGLQFLFEYFSETQRNKGNFPGRFSGRQFSNSRSEMNVSTLELGDSALYLCASSLGHNEQFFGPGTRLTVL.

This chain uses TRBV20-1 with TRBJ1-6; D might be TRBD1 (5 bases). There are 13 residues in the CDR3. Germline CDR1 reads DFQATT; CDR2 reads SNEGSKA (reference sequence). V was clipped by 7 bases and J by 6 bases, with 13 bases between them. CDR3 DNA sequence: TGCAGTGGCACCCCGGGGACTAATTCACCCCTCCACTTT. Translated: CSGTPGTNSPLHF.

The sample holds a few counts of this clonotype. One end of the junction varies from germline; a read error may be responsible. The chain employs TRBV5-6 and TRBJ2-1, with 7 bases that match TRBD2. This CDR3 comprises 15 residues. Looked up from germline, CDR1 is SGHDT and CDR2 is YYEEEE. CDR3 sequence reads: CARSLELAANNEQFF. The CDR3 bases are TGTGCCCGCAGCTTGGAGCTAGCGGCAAACAATGAGCAGTTCTTC.